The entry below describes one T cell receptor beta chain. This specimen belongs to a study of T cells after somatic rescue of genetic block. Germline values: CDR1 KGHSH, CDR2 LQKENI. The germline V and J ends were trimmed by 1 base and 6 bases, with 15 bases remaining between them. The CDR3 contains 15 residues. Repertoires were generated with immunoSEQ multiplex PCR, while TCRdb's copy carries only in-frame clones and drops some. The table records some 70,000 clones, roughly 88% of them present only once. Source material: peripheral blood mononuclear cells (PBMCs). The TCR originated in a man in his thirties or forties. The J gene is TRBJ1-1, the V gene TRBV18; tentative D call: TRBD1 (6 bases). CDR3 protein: CASSPQDSLNSEAFF. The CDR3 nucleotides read TGTGCCAGCTCACCACAGGACAGTCTTAACTCTGAAGCTTTCTTT.